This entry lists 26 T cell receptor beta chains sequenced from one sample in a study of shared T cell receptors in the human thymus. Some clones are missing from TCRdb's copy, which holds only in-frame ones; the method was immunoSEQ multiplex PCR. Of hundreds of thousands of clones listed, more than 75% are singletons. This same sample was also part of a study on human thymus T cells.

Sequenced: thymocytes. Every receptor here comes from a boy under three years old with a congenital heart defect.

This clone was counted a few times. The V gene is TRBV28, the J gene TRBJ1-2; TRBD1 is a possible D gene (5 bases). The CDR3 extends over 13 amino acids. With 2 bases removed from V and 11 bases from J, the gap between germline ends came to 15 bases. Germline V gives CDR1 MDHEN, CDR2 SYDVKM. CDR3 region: CASSLGALSGYTF. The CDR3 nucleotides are TGTGCCAGCAGTTTAGGGGCCCTAAGTGGGTACACCTTC.

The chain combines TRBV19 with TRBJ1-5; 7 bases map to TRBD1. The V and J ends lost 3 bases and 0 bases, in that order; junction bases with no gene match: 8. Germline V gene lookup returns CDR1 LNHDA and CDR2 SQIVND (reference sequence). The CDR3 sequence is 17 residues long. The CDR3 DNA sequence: TGTGCCAGTAGTATGTTTGGGACAGCTTATAGCAATCAGCCCCAGCATTTT. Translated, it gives CASSMFGTAYSNQPQHF.

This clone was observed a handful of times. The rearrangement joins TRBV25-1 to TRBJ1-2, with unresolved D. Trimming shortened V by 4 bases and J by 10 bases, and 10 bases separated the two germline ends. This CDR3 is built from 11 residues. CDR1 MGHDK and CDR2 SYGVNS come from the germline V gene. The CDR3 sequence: CASSGPGDYTF. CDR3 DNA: TGTGCCAGCAGTGGTCCGGGTGACTACACCTTC.

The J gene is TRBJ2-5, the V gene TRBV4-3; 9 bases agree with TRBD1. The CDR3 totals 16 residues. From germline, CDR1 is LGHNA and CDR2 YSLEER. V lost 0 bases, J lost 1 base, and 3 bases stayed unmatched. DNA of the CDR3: TGCGCCAGCAGCCAAGATCGGGACAGGGTCCAAGAGACCCAGTACTTC. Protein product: CASSQDRDRVQETQYF.

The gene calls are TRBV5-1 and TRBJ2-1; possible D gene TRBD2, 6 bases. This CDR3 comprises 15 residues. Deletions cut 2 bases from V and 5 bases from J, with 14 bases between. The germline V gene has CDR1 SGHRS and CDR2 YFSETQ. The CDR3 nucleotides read TGCGCCAGCAGCTTAATAGCGGCAGGCAACAATGAGCAGTTCTTC. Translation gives CASSLIAAGNNEQFF.

As DNA, the CDR3 is TGTGCCAGCAGTGAAGCAGGGAGGGGCGGGTACGAGCAGTACTTC. This translates into CASSEAGRGGYEQYF. The chain has TRBV2 and TRBJ2-7; 7 bases are a match to TRBD2. This CDR3 is 15 amino acids long. Germline CDR1 SNHLY, CDR2 FYNNEI. The ends lost 0 bases at V and 4 bases at J; junction bases unmatched: 6.

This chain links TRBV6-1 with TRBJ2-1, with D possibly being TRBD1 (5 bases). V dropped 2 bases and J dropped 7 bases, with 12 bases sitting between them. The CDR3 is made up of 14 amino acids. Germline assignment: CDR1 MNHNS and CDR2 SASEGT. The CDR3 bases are TGTGCCAGCAGTGAAATAAGGGGTGGGAATGAGCAGTTCTTC. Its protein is CASSEIRGGNEQFF.

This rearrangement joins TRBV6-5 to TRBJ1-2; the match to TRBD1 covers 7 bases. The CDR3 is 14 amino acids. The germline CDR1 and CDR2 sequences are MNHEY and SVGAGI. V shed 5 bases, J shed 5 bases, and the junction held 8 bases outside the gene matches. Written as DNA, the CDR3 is TGTGCCAGCAGTACCCGGACCAGGGGGTATGGCTACACCTTC. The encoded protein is CASSTRTRGYGYTF.

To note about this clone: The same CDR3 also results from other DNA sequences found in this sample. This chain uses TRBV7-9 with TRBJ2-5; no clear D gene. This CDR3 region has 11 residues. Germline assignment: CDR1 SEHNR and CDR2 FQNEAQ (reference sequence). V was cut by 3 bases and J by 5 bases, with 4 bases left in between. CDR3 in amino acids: CASSFVETQYF. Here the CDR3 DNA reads TGTGCCAGCAGCTTCGTGGAGACCCAGTACTTC.

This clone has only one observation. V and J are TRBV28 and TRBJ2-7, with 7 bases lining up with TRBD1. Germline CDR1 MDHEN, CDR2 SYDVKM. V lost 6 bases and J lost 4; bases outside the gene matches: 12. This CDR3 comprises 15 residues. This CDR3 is CASRYRQGEGYEQYF. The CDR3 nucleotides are TGTGCCAGCAGATATAGACAGGGAGAGGGGTACGAGCAGTACTTC.

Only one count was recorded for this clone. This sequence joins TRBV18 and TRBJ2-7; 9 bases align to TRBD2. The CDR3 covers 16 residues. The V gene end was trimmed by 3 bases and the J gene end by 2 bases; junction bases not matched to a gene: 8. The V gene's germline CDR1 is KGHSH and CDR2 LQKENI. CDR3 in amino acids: CASSPFKIAGAYEQYF. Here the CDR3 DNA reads TGTGCCAGCTCACCCTTTAAGATAGCGGGAGCCTACGAGCAGTACTTC. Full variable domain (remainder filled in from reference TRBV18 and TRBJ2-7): NAGVMQNPRHLVRRRGQEARLRCSPMKGHSHVYWYRQLPEEGLKFMVYLQKENIIDESGMPKERFSAEFPKEGPSILRIQQVVRGDSAAYFCASSPFKIAGAYEQYFGPGTRLTVT.

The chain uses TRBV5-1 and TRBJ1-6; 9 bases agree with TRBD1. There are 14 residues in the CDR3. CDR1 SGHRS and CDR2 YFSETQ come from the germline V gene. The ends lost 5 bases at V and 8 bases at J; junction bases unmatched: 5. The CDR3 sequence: CASRRQGDYSPLHF. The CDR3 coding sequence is TGCGCCAGCAGACGACAGGGGGACTATTCACCCCTCCACTTT.

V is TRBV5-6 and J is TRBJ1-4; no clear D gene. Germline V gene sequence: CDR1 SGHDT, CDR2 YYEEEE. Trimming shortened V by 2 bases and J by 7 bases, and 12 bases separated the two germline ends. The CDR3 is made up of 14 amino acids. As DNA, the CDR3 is TGTGCCAGCAGCTTACTGGGAGACGGTGAAAAACTGTTTTTT. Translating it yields CASSLLGDGEKLFF.

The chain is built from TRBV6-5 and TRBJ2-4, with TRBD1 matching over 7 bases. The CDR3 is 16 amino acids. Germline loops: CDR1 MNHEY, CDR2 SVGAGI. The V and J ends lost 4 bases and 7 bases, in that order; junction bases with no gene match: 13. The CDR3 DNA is TGTGCCAGCAGTTTAGACTCCGACAGGGTGCGTAACATTCAGTACTTC. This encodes CASSLDSDRVRNIQYF.

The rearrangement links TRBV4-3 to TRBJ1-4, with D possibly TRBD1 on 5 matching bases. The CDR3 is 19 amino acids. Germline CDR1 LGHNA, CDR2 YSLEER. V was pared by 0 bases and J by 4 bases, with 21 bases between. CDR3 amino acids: CASSQEYGGPRGGNEKLFF. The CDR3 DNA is TGCGCCAGCAGCCAAGAATACGGAGGTCCCCGGGGGGGTAATGAAAAACTGTTTTTT.

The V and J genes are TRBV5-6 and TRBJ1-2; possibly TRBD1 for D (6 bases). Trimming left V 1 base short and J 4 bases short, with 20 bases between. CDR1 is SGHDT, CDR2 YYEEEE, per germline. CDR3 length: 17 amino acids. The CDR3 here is CASSLSSPTARGYGYTF. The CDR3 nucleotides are TGTGCCAGCAGCTTGTCTTCCCCTACGGCCAGGGGCTATGGCTACACCTTC.

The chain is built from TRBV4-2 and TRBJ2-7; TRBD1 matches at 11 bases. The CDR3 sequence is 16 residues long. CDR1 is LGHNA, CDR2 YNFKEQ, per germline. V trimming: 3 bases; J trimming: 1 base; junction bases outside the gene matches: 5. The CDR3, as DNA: TGTGCCAGCAGCCAGATAGGGACAGGGGGTTCCTACGAGCAGTACTTC. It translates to CASSQIGTGGSYEQYF.

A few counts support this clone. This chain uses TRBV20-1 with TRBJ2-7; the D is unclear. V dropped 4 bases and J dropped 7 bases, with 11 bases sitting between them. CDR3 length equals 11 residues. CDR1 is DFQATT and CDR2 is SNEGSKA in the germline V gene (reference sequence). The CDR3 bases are TGCAGTGCTAAAGTACGTCAGGAGCAGTACTTC. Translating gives CSAKVRQEQYF.

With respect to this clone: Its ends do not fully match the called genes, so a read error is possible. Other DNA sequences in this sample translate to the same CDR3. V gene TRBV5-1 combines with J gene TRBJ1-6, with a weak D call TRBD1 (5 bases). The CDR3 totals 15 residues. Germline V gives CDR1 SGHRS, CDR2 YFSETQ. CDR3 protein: CASSLEGGANSPLHF. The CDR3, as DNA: TGCGCCAGCAGCTTGGAAGGAGGGGCAAATTCCCCCCTCCACTTT.

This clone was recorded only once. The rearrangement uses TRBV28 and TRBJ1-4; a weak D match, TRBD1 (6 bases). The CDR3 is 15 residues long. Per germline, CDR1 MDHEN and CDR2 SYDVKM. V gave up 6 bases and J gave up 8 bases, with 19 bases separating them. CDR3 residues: CASSEKQGYYEKLFF. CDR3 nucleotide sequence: TGTGCCAGCAGCGAAAAACAGGGATATTACGAAAAACTGTTTTTT.

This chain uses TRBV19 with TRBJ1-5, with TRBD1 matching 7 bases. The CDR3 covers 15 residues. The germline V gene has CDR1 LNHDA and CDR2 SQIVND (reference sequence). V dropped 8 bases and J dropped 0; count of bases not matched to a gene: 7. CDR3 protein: CASRAGTVSNQPQHF. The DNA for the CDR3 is TGTGCCAGTCGGGCCGGGACAGTTAGCAATCAGCCCCAGCATTTT.

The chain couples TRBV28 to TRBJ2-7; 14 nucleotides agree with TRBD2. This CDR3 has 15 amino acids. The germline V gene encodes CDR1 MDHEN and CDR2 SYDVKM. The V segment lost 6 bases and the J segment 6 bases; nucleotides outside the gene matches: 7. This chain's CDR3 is CASRSGLAGGFEQYF. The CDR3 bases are TGTGCCAGCAGGTCCGGACTAGCGGGAGGATTCGAGCAGTACTTC.

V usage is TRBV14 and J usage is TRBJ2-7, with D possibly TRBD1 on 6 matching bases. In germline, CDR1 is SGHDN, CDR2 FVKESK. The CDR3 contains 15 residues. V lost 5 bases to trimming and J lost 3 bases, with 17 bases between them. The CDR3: CASSVTGTPNYEQYF. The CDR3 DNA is TGTGCCAGCAGCGTTACCGGGACACCAAACTACGAGCAGTACTTC.

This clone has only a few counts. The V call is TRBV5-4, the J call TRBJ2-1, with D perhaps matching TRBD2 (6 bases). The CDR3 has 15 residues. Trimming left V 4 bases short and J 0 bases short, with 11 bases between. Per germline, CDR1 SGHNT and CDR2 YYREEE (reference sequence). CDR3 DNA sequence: TGTGCCAGCAGCCCAGACGGGAGCTCCTACAATGAGCAGTTCTTC. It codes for CASSPDGSSYNEQFF.

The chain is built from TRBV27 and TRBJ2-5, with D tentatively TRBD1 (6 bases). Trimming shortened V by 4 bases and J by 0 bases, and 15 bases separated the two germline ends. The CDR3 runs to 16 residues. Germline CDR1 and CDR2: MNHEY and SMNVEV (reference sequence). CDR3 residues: CASSSQGSLYQETQYF. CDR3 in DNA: TGTGCCAGCAGTTCCCAGGGGAGTTTGTACCAAGAGACCCAGTACTTC.

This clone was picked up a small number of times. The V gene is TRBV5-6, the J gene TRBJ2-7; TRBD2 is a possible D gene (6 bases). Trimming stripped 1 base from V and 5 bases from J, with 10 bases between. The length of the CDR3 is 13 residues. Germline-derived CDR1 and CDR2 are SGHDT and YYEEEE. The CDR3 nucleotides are TGTGCCAGCAGCTTGTCGGGAGTGAACGAGCAGTACTTC. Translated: CASSLSGVNEQYF.